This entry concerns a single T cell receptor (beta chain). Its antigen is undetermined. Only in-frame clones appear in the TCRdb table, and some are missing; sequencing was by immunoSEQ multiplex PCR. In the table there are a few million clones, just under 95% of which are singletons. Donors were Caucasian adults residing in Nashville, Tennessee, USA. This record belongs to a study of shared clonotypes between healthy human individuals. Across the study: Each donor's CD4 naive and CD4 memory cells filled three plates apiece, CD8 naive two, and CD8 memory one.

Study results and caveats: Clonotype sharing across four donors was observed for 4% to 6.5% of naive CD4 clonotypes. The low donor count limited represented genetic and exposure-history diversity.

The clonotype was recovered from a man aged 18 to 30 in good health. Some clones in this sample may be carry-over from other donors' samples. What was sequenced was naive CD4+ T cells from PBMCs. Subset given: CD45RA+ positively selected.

CDR3 residues: CASSFGQGPYGYTF. The CDR3, as DNA: TGTGCCAGCAGCTTTGGACAGGGCCCATATGGCTACACCTTC. The rearrangement joins TRBV5-4 to TRBJ1-2, with 8 bases matching TRBD1. V lost 2 bases to trimming and J lost 5 bases; unmatched junction nucleotides: 5. The germline V gene has CDR1 SGHNT and CDR2 YYREEE (reference sequence). The CDR3 length is 14 residues.